This T cell receptor (beta chain) is drawn from a study of T cells after yellow fever vaccination. V lost 4 bases and J 0 bases, leaving 11 bases between the germline ends. CDR3 length equals 15 residues. Per germline, CDR1 MNHEY and CDR2 SVGAGI. This clonotype was counted a few times. As yet, its antigen is unknown. TCRdb ran MiXCR on the 5' RACE reads and lists one entry per CDR3 protein. Here the sample spans under 400,000 distinct CDR3 sequences, roughly 11% being singletons. Study findings and constraints: Of the clonotypes, a small share occurred in both CD4 and CD8 compartments. At approximately 95% for CD4 and about 87% for CD8, most primary-vaccination clones showed up again after the booster.

Sequencing was performed on PBMCs, taken on the day of the first yellow fever vaccination. The chain employs TRBV6-5 and TRBJ2-3; D could derive from TRBD1 or TRBD2 (7 bases each). The clonotype was recovered from a man aged 18 to 29 who received the YFV17D yellow fever vaccine. The CDR3 nucleotides read TGTGCCAGCAGTTTCAGGGGGGGGAGCACAGATACGCAGTATTTT. This encodes CASSFRGGSTDTQYF.